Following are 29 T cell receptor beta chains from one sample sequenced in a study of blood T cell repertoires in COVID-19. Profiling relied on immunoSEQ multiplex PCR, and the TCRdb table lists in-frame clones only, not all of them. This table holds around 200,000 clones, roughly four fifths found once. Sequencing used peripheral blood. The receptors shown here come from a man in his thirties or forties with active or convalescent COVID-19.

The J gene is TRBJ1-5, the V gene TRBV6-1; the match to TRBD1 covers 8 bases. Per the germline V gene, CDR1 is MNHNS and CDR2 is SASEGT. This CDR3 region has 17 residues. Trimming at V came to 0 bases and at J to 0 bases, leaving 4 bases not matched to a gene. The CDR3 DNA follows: TGTGCCAGCAGTGAAGCGCGGGACAGGCCTAGCAATCAGCCCCAGCATTTT. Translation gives CASSEARDRPSNQPQHF.

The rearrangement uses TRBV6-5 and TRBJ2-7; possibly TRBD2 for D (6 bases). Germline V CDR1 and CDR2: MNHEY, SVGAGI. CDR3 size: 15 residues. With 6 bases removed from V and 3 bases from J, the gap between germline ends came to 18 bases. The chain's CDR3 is CASSPTPGGFYEQYF. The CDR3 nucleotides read TGTGCCAGCAGCCCCACCCCTGGGGGGTTCTACGAGCAGTACTTC.

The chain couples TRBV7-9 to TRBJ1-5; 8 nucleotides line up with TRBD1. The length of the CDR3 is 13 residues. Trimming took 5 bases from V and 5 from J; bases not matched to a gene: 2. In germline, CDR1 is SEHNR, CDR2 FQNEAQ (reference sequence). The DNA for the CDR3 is TGTGCCAGCAGCAGACAGGGGTATCAGCCCCAGCATTTT. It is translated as CASSRQGYQPQHF.

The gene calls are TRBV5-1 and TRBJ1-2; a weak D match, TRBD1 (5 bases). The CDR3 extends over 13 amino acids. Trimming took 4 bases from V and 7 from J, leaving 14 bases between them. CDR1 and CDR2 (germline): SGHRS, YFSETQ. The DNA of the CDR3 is TGCGCCAGCAGCGGAGAAATGGACACTGGCTACACCTTC. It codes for CASSGEMDTGYTF.

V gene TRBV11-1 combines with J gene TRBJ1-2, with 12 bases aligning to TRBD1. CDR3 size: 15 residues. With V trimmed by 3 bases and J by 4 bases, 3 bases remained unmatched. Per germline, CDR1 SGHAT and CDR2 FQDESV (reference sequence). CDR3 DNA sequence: TGTGCCAGCAGCTTGGGACAGGGGGCGTCCTATGGCTACACCTTC. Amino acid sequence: CASSLGQGASYGYTF.

The CDR3 spells CASRTGSSYNEQFF. Here the CDR3 DNA reads TGTGCCAGCAGGACTGGGAGCTCCTACAATGAGCAGTTCTTC. This chain joins TRBV27 and TRBJ2-1; a possible D gene is TRBD2 (5 bases). The germline V and J ends were trimmed by 6 bases and 0 bases, with 9 bases remaining between them. Germline CDR1 MNHEY, CDR2 SMNVEV (reference sequence). CDR3 length: 14 residues.

DNA for the CDR3: TGTGCCAGCAGTTCCCCGTGGCAGGGAAAAGGCAATGAGCAGTTCTTC. It yields the protein CASSSPWQGKGNEQFF. The gene calls are TRBV27 and TRBJ2-1; TRBD1 might be the D (5 bases). V gave up 4 bases and J gave up 6 bases, with 19 bases separating them. The germline V gene has CDR1 MNHEY and CDR2 SMNVEV (reference sequence). The CDR3 consists of 16 residues.

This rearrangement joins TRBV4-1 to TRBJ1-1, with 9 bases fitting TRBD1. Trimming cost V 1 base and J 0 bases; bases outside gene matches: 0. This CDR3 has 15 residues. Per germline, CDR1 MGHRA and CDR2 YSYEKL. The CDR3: CASSQGQGVNTEAFF. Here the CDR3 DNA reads TGCGCCAGCAGCCAAGGACAGGGGGTGAACACTGAAGCTTTCTTT.

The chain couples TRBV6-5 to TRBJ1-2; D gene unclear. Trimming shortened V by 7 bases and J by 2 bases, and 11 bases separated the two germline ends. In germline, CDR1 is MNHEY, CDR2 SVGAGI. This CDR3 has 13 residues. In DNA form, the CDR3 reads TGTGCCAGCACCCTGACAACGAACTATGGCTACACCTTC. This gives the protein CASTLTTNYGYTF.

CDR3 nucleotides: TGCGCCAGCAGCCAAGATCCCTGGACAGGAACCTTAGCCAAAAACATTCAGTACTTC. It specifies CASSQDPWTGTLAKNIQYF. This chain uses TRBV4-1 with TRBJ2-4, with TRBD1 matching over 7 bases. The CDR3 covers 19 residues. Germline assignment: CDR1 MGHRA and CDR2 YSYEKL. The trim removed 0 bases at V and 0 bases at J, leaving 11 bases unmatched.

For the CDR3, the DNA is TGTGCCAGCAGACTAGCGGGGGGGCCCGACAATGAGCAGTTCTTC. Translated, it gives CASRLAGGPDNEQFF. The J gene is TRBJ2-1, the V gene TRBV28; 13 bases are shared with TRBD2. Trimming took 6 bases from V and 5 from J; bases not matched to a gene: 4. This CDR3 is built from 15 residues. The V gene's germline CDR1 is MDHEN and CDR2 SYDVKM.

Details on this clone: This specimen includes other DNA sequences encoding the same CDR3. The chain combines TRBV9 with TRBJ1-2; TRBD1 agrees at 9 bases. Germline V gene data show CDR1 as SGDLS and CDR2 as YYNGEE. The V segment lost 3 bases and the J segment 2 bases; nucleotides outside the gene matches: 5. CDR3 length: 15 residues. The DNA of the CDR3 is TGTGCCAGCAGCGAGAGGGACAGGGCAAACTATGGCTACACCTTC. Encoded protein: CASSERDRANYGYTF.

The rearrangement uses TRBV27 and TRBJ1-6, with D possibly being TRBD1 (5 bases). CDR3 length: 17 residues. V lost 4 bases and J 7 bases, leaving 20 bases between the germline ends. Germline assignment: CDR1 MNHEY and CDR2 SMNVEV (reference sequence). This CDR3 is CASSSQGGEVRNSPLHF. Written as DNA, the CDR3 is TGTGCCAGCAGTTCCCAGGGAGGGGAGGTTAGAAATTCACCCCTCCACTTT.

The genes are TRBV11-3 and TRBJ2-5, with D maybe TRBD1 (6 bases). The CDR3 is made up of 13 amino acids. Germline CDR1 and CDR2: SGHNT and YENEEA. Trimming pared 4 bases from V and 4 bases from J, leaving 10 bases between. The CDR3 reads CASSSGVRETQYF. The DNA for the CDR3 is TGTGCCAGCAGCTCAGGGGTCCGAGAGACCCAGTACTTC.

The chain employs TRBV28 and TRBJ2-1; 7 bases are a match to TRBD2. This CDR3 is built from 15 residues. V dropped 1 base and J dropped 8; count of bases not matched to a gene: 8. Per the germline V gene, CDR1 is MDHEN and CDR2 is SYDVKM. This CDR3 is CASSLSDGRNDEQFF. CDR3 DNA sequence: TGTGCCAGCAGTTTATCGGACGGGAGGAACGATGAGCAGTTCTTC.

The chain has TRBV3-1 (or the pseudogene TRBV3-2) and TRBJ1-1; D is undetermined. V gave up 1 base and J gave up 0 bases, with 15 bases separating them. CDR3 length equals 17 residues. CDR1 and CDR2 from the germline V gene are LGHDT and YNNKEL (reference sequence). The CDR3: CASSQVVGRNLNTEAFF. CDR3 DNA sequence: TGTGCCAGCAGCCAAGTCGTAGGCAGGAACTTGAACACTGAAGCTTTCTTT.

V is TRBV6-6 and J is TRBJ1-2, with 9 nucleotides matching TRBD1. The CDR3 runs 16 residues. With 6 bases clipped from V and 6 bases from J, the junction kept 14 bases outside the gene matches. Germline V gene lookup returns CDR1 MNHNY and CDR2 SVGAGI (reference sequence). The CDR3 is CASSPRSDRGGHGYTF. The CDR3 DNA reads TGTGCCAGCAGCCCTCGATCGGACAGGGGAGGCCATGGCTACACCTTC.

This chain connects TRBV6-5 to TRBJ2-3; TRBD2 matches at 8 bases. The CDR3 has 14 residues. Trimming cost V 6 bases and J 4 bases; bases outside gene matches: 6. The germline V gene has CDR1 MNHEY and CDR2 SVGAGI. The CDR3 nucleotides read TGTGCCAGCAGCACCGGGACTAGGCCAGATACGCAGTATTTT. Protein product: CASSTGTRPDTQYF.

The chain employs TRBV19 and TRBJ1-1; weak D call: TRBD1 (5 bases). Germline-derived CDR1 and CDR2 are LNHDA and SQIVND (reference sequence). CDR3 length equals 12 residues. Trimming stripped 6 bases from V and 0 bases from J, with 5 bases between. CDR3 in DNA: TGTGCCAGTAGGGGGCTGAACACTGAAGCTTTCTTT. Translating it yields CASRGLNTEAFF.

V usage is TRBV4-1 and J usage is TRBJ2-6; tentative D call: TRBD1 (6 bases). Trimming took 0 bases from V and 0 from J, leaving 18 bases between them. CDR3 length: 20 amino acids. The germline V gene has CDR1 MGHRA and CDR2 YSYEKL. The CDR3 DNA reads TGCGCCAGCAGCCAAGATCCAGGGGTTTTACCTCTCTCTGGGGCCAACGTCCTGACTTTC. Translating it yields CASSQDPGVLPLSGANVLTF.

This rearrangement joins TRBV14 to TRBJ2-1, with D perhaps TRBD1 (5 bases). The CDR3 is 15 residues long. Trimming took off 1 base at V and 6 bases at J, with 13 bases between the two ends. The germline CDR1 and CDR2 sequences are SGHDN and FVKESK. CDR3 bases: TGTGCCAGCAGCCAAGGGGTGAATAGGGGCAATGAGCAGTTCTTC. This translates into CASSQGVNRGNEQFF.

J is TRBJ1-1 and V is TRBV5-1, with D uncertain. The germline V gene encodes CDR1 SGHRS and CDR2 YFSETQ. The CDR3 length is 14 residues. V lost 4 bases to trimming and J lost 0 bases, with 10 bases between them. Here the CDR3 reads CASSATQMNTEAFF. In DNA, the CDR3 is TGCGCCAGCAGCGCAACACAGATGAACACTGAAGCTTTCTTT. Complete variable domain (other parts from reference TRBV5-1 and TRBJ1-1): KAGVTQTPRYLIKTRGQQVTLSCSPISGHRSVSWYQQTPGQGLQFLFEYFSETQRNKGNFPGRFSGRQFSNSRSEMNVSTLELGDSALYLCASSATQMNTEAFFGQGTRLTVV.

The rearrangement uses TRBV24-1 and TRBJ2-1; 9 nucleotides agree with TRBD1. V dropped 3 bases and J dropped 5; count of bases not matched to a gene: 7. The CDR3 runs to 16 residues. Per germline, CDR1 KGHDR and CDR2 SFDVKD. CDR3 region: CATSDPGTGSNNEQFF. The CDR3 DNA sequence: TGTGCCACCAGTGATCCGGGGACAGGGTCGAACAATGAGCAGTTCTTC.

Written as DNA, the CDR3 is TGTGCCAGCAGTAAAAACAGGGTAGGGGTGAACACTGAAGCTTTCTTT. It yields the protein CASSKNRVGVNTEAFF. V and J are TRBV2 and TRBJ1-1, with D tentatively TRBD1 (6 bases). Germline V gives CDR1 SNHLY, CDR2 FYNNEI. The CDR3 is made up of 16 amino acids. V was shortened by 5 bases and J by 0 bases, with 16 bases between the two germline ends. Full variable domain (rest looked up from reference TRBV2 and TRBJ1-1): EPEVTQTPSHQVTQMGQEVILRCVPISNHLYFYWYRQILGQKVEFLVSFYNNEISEKSEIFDDQFSVERPDGSNFTLKIRSTKLEDSAMYFCASSKNRVGVNTEAFFGQGTRLTVV.

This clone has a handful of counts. The CDR3 reads CASSFTSGGAETQYF. The CDR3 region has the DNA TGTGCCAGCAGCTTTACTAGCGGGGGGGCAGAGACCCAGTACTTC. This sequence joins TRBV11-2 and TRBJ2-5, with 13 bases fitting TRBD2. Germline-derived CDR1 and CDR2 are SGHAT and FQNNGV. The ends lost 3 bases at V and 4 bases at J; junction bases unmatched: 2. CDR3 length equals 15 residues. The full variable domain, rest sourced from reference TRBV11-2 and TRBJ2-5, is EAGVAQSPRYKIIEKRQSVAFWCNPISGHATLYWYQQILGQGPKLLIQFQNNGVVDDSQLPKDRFSAERLKGVDSTLKIQPAKLEDSAVYLCASSFTSGGAETQYFGPGTRLLVL.

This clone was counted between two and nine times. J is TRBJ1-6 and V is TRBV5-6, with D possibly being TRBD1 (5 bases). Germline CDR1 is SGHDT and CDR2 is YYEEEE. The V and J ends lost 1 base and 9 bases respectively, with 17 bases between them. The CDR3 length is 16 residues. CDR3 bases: TGTGCCAGCAGCTTGTTCCCAGGGATCGATGGTTCACCCCTCCACTTT. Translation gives CASSLFPGIDGSPLHF.

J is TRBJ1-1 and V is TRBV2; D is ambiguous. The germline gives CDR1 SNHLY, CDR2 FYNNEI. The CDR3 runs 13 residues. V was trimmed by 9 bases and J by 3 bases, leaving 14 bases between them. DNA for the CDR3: TGTGCCAGAACCGGGTCCATCGACACTGAAGCTTTCTTT. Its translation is CARTGSIDTEAFF.

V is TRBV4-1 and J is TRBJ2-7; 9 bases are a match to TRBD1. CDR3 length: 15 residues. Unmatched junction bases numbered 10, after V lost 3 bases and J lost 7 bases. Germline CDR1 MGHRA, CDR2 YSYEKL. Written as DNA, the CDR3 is TGCGCCAGCAGCCACCACGGGACAGGGAACGAAGAGCAGTACTTC. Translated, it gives CASSHHGTGNEEQYF.

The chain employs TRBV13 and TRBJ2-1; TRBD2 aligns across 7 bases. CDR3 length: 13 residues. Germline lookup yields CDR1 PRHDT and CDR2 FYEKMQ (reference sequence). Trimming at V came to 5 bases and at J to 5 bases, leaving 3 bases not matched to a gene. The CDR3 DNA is TGTGCCAGCAGCCCCGGGAGGAACAATGAGCAGTTCTTC. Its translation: CASSPGRNNEQFF.